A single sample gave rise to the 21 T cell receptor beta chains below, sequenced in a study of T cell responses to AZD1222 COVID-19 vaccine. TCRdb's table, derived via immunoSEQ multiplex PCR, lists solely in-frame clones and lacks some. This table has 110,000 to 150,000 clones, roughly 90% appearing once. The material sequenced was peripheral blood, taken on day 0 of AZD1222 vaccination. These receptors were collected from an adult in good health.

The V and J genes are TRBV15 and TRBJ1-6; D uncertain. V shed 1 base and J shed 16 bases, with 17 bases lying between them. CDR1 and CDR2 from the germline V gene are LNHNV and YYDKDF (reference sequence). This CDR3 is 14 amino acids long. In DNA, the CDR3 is TGTGCCACCAGCAGAGGTGGGTTATGTCCCTGGCTCCACTTT. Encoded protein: CATSRGGLCPWLHF.

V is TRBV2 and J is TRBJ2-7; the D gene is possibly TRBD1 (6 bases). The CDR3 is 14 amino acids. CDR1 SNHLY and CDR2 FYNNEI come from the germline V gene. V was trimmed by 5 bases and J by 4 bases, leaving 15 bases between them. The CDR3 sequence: CASSQQQGPYEQYF. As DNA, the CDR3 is TGTGCCAGCAGTCAACAACAGGGCCCTTACGAGCAGTACTTC.

CDR3: CASSLHVFNSPLHF. In nucleotides, the CDR3 is TGTGCCAGCAGCTTGCACGTCTTCAATTCACCCCTCCACTTT. The chain recombines TRBV5-5 with TRBJ1-6; D is undetermined. Trimming removed 1 base at V and 7 bases at J, with 9 bases between. This CDR3 contains 14 residues. The germline CDR1 and CDR2 sequences are SGHKS and YYEKEE (reference sequence).

The CDR3 DNA sequence: TGTGCCAGCAGCCGAGGGGGTGGGGGGAATCAGCCCCAGCATTTT. Translated: CASSRGGGGNQPQHF. The gene calls are TRBV28 and TRBJ1-5, with D perhaps TRBD1 (6 bases). V shed 6 bases and J shed 4 bases, with 16 bases lying between them. The V gene's germline CDR1 is MDHEN and CDR2 SYDVKM. The CDR3 runs to 15 residues.

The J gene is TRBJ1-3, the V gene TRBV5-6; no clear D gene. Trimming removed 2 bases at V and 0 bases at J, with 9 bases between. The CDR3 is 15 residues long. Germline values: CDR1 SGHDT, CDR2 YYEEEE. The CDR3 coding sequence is TGTGCCAGCAGCTTATTGGGGAACTCTGGAAACACCATATATTTT. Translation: CASSLLGNSGNTIYF.

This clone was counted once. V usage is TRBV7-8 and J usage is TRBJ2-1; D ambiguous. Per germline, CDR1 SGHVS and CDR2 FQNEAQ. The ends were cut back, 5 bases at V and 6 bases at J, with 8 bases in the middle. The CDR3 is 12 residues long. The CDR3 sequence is CASSHTTNEQFF. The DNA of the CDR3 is TGTGCCAGCAGCCATACGACCAATGAGCAGTTCTTC.

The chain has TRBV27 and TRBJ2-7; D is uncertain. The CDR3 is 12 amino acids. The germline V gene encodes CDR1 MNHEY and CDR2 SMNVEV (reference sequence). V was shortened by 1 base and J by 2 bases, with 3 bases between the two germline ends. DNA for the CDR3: TGTGCCAGCAGTTTATTTCCCTACGAGCAGTACTTC. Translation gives CASSLFPYEQYF.

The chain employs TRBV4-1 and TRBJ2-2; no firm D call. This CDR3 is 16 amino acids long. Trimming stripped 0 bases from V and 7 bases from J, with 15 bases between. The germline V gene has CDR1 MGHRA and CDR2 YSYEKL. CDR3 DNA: TGCGCCAGCAGCCAAGATCAAGAACAGCCATACGGGGAGCTGTTTTTT. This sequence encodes CASSQDQEQPYGELFF.

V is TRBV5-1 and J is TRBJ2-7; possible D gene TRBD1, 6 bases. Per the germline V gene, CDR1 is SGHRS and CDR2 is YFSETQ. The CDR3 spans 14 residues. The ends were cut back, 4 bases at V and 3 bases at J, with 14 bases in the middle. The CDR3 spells CASSVQGPLYEQYF. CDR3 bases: TGCGCCAGCAGCGTTCAGGGGCCCCTCTACGAGCAGTACTTC. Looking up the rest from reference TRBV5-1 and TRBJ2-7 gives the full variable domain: KAGVTQTPRYLIKTRGQQVTLSCSPISGHRSVSWYQQTPGQGLQFLFEYFSETQRNKGNFPGRFSGRQFSNSRSEMNVSTLELGDSALYLCASSVQGPLYEQYFGPGTRLTVT.

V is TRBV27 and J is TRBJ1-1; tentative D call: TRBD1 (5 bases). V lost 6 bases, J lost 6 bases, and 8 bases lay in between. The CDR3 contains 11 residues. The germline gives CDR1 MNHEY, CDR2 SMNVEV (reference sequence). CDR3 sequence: CASSSGPEAFF. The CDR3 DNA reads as TGTGCCAGCAGCTCGGGACCTGAAGCTTTCTTT.

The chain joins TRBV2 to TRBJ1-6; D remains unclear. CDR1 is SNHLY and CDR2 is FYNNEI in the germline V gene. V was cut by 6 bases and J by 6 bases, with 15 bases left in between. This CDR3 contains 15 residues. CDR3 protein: CASSLDLQLNSPLHF. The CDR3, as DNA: TGTGCCAGCAGCCTCGATTTACAGCTTAATTCACCCCTCCACTTT. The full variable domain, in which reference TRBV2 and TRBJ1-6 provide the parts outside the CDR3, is EPEVTQTPSHQVTQMGQEVILRCVPISNHLYFYWYRQILGQKVEFLVSFYNNEISEKSEIFDDQFSVERPDGSNFTLKIRSTKLEDSAMYFCASSLDLQLNSPLHFGNGTRLTVT.

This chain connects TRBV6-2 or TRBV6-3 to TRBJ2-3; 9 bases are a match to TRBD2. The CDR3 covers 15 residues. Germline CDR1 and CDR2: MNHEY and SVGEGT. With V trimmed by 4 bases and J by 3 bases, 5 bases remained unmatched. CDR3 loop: CASSLGGGATDTQYF. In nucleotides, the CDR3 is TGTGCCAGCAGTTTGGGCGGGGGGGCAACAGATACGCAGTATTTT.

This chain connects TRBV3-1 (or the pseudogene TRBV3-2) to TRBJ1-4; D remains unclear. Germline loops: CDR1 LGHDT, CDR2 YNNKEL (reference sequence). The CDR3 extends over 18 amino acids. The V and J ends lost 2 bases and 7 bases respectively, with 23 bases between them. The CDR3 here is CASSQSTPWTGGGEKLFF. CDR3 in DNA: TGTGCCAGCAGCCAATCGACACCCTGGACGGGAGGTGGTGAAAAACTGTTTTTT.

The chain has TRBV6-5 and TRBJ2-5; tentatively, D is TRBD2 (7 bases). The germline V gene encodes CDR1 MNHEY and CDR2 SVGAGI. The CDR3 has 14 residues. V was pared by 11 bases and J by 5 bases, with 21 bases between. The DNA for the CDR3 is TGTGCCCCCCAGAACGGGGGGCGGTTGGAGACCCAGTACTTC. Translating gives CAPQNGGRLETQYF.

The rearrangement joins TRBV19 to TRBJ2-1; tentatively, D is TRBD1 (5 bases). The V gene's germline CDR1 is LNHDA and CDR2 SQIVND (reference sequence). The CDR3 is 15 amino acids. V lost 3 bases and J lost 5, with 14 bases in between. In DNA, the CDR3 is TGTGCCAGTAGTATTTTCCAGGACACCCACAATGAGCAGTTCTTC. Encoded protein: CASSIFQDTHNEQFF.

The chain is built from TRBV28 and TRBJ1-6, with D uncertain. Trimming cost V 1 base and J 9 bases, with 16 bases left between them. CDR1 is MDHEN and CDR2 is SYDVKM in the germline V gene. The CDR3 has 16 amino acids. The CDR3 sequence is CASSLLGRGLGSPLHF. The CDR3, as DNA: TGTGCCAGCAGTTTATTGGGGAGAGGACTTGGTTCACCCCTCCACTTT.

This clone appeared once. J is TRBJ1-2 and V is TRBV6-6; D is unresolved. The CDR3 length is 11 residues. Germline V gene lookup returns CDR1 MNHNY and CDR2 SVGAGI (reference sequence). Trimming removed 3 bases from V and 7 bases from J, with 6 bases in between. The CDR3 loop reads CASSYLFGYTF. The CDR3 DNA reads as TGTGCCAGCAGTTATTTGTTTGGCTACACCTTC.

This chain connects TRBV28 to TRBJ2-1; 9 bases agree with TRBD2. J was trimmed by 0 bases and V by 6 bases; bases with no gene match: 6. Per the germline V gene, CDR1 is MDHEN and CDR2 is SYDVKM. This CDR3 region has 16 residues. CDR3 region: CASRVLAGASYNEQFF. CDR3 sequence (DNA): TGTGCCAGCAGAGTATTAGCGGGGGCCTCCTACAATGAGCAGTTCTTC.

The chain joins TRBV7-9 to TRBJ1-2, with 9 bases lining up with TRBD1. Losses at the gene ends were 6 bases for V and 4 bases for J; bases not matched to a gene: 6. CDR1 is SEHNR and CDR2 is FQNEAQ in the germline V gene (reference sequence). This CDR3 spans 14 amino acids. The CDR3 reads CASSWDREVYGYTF. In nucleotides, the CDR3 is TGTGCCAGCAGTTGGGACAGGGAGGTCTATGGCTACACCTTC. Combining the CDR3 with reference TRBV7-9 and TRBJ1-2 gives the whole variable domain DTGVSQNPRHKITKRGQNVTFRCDPISEHNRLYWYRQTLGQGPEFLTYFQNEAQLEKSRLLSDRFSAERPKGSFSTLEIQRTEQGDSAMYLCASSWDREVYGYTFGSGTRLTVV.

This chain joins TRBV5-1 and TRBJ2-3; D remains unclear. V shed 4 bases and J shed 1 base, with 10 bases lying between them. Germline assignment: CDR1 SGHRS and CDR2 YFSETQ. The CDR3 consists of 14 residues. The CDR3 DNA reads TGCGCCAGCAGCATCCAACTCCGCACAGATACGCAGTATTTT. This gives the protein CASSIQLRTDTQYF.

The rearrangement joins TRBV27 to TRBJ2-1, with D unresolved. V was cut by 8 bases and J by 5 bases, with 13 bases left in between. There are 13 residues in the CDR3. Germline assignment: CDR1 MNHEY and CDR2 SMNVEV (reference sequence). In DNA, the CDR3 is TGTGCCAGCGGGATTCAACTGGACAATGAGCAGTTCTTC. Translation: CASGIQLDNEQFF.